This TCR beta chain is from a study of blood T cells in healthy people across ages. Turning to the study itself: About one barcoded beta molecule was captured per two T cells (by template switching). General study findings and limits: Diversity was estimated from one million T cells, and these estimates were considered underestimates.

The authors ran a second PCR of about 6 to 11 cycles using a sample-barcoded 5' primer and a J-beta primer mix. TCRdb processed the 5' RACE reads anew with MiXCR; each CDR3 protein has one entry. The repertoire includes approximately 290,000 distinct CDR3 sequences, roughly a quarter of them detected once, and 29% sits in the top ten. There are a few counts of this clonotype. The antigen remains unidentified. Germline V gives CDR1 MNHEY, CDR2 SVGEGT. This CDR3 spans 17 amino acids. V dropped 2 bases and J dropped 4; count of bases not matched to a gene: 4. The J gene is TRBJ2-1, the V gene TRBV6-2 or TRBV6-3; 14 bases align to TRBD2. The sequenced material came from blood. The clonotype originates from a woman in her 70s in good health. DNA of the CDR3: TGTGCCAGCAGTTACGTAGGGACTAGCGGGAGTTACAATGAGCAGTTCTTC. Its translation is CASSYVGTSGSYNEQFF.